A selection of T cell receptor beta chains follows, all from one sample in a study of blood T cell repertoires in COVID-19. The repertoire was sequenced with immunoSEQ multiplex PCR; TCRdb's copy has only in-frame clones and lacks some. The data show under 200,000 clones, with roughly 78% seen just once and 7% to 10% held by the top ten. The source material was peripheral blood. The receptors shown here come from a woman aged 55-75 years with COVID-19, enrolled during active disease. The CDR3 runs from the conserved cysteine through the conserved F or W. Each record gives: V gene, D gene, J gene, CDR3 protein. A D gene is named only where the DNA matches it firmly.

>TRBV7-3|NA|TRBJ2-5
CASSPQVGETQYF
>TRBV19|NA|TRBJ2-5
CASSTRTSGPGETQYF
>TRBV4-1|NA|TRBJ1-2
CASSQDGQNYGYTF
>TRBV7-2|NA|TRBJ1-5
CASSLEAGHQPQHF
>TRBV6-5|TRBD1|TRBJ2-1
CASSRQGWGSNEQFF
>TRBV3-1/TRBV3-2|TRBD1|TRBJ2-5
CASSPQGEEETQYF
>TRBV9|NA|TRBJ1-3
CASSVDGLVASSGNTIYF
>TRBV28|NA|TRBJ2-7
CASSAHGSPGIYEQYF
>TRBV6-5|TRBD1|TRBJ1-1
CASTPTTGERSAFF
>TRBV20-1|TRBD2|TRBJ2-7
CSASSGSLGEQYF